One T cell receptor (beta chain) is described in this entry. This sample is drawn from a study of blood T cell repertoires in COVID-19. Study processing details: Reference gene primer amplification gave estimated nucleated cell counts. Data came from immunoSEQ multiplex PCR; TCRdb stores just in-frame clones and leaves some out. V and J calls and clone size are copied from that table; D and trimming were computed from the DNA. The sample lists 280,000 or so clones, around 88% occurring once. Losses at the gene ends were 3 bases for V and 6 bases for J; bases not matched to a gene: 5. Germline assignment: CDR1 SEHNR and CDR2 FQNEAQ (reference sequence). This CDR3 has 14 amino acids.

This TCR was recovered from a woman aged 25 to 39 who had recovered from COVID-19. This chain uses TRBV7-9 with TRBJ2-3, with 8 positions matching TRBD2. The specimen was peripheral blood. The CDR3 here is CASSFRAGEDTQYF. The CDR3 nucleotides are TGTGCCAGCAGCTTTCGAGCGGGAGAGGATACGCAGTATTTT. The variable domain in full, with the rest retrieved from reference TRBV7-9 and TRBJ2-3, is DTGVSQNPRHKITKRGQNVTFRCDPISEHNRLYWYRQTLGQGPEFLTYFQNEAQLEKSRLLSDRFSAERPKGSFSTLEIQRTEQGDSAMYLCASSFRAGEDTQYFGPGTRLTVL.